The following is a T cell receptor beta chain sequence with its context. Its binding antigen is unknown. One base away there is no much larger clone; base qualities are not given. The sample comes from a study of blood T cell repertoires in COVID-19 (dated by TCRdb to between 2020 and 2021). Background on the whole study: Samples from collaborators originated in the United States, Italy and Spain and spanned both the acute and convalescent phases of COVID-19. The sample metadata nearly always contained a de-identified subject ID, COVID-19 status, age in years and sex. The repertoires were released in a freely available public database intended as a resource for research on the immune response to SARS-CoV-2. Subjects who had been exposed to COVID-19, were actively infected with it, or had recovered from it provided the deeply sampled blood TCRbeta repertoires that made up the dataset. The samples were drawn from two sources: the first 160 participants of the ongoing ImmuneRACE study, and over 1,000 subjects contributed by 6 global collaborators. HLA class I and class II types, where available, came from metadata supplied by the sample provider rather than from assay-based typing. The material from the prospective study consisted of cDNA or gDNA derived from T cells, B-cell-depleted T cells, or PBMCs.

A second Seattle source provided samples from volunteer blood donors who had recovered from COVID-19. The collaborating institutions used their own protocols to collect whole blood in K2EDTA tubes. For TCRbeta analysis, collaborators shipped samples as frozen whole blood, isolated PBMCs, or DNA extracted from either of those sample types. The CDR3 goes from the cysteine to the phenylalanine over 13 residues. CDR3 DNA only is kept here, 39 bases in frame from base 1. CDR1 DFQATT and CDR2 SNEGSKA are derived from the germline V gene (reference sequence). Trimming costs V 3 bases and J 5 bases, and their ends lie 11 bases apart. The paper as a whole reports these results and caveats: The amount of clinical and demographic metadata varied by source and participant and was provided uncurated.

TCRbeta CDR3 regions were amplified from genomic DNA using the immunoSEQ Assay, a bias-controlled multiplex PCR. From the authors' description of their analysis: Within the assay, amplification of reference gene primers was used to estimate how many nucleated cells each sample contained. To quantify the absolute abundance of each unique TCRbeta CDR3 rearrangement, sequence reads were collapsed and filtered. For each sample, productive Simpson clonality was calculated as the square root of Simpson's diversity index over productive rearrangements. Here the immuneACCESS table is served through TCRdb, limited to in-frame sequences with V and J called. Missing clones are a known gap in these copies; in checked studies unresolved V genes cover under half, and the rest lacks a known reason. The V and J calls and the clone size are those of that table, but D and trimming were determined from the DNA. For this sample the table gives 250,000 to 350,000 clones, of which about 90% were detected only once. The ten largest clonotypes hold around 8% of the sample.

The origin of this receptor is a woman in her forties or fifties who had recovered from COVID-19. The sequenced sample was peripheral blood. The sequence links TRBV20-1 to TRBJ1-5, with an unclear D gene assignment. Here the CDR3 is given as CSASNAQYQPQHF. The DNA reads as follows: TGCAGTGCTAGTAACGCCCAGTATCAGCCCCAGCATTTT.